One and the same sample provided the 15 T cell receptor beta chains below, sequenced in a study of blood T cell repertoires in COVID-19. TCRdb keeps only in-frame clones here, not all; method: immunoSEQ multiplex PCR. The data hold some 190,000 clones, with almost 90% observed a single time. Sample: peripheral blood. The receptors come from a man aged 18 to 35 with active or convalescent COVID-19.

The rearrangement links TRBV5-1 to TRBJ2-7, with 13 bases aligning to TRBD2. Germline V gives CDR1 SGHRS, CDR2 YFSETQ. The CDR3 consists of 16 residues. V was pared by 4 bases and J by 5 bases, with 9 bases of the junction left unmatched. CDR3 DNA: TGCGCCAGCAGCGGACTAGCGGGAGATCCATTAAACGAGCAGTACTTC. Translated, it gives CASSGLAGDPLNEQYF.

The V call is TRBV4-2, the J call TRBJ2-3, with D tentatively TRBD2 (6 bases). The germline gives CDR1 LGHNA, CDR2 YNFKEQ. V gave up 1 base and J gave up 0 bases, with 17 bases separating them. CDR3 size: 18 residues. CDR3 loop: CASSQAPAGMGSTDTQYF. The CDR3, as DNA: TGTGCCAGCAGCCAAGCTCCAGCGGGCATGGGTAGCACAGATACGCAGTATTTT.

The V and J genes are TRBV6-6 and TRBJ1-2; TRBD1 matches 7 bases. The CDR3 length is 14 residues. CDR1 and CDR2 from the germline V gene are MNHNY and SVGAGI (reference sequence). V lost 5 bases to trimming and J lost 4 bases; unmatched junction nucleotides: 7. CDR3 region: CASSHRGVGYGYTF. Written as DNA, the CDR3 is TGTGCCAGCAGTCACAGGGGTGTTGGCTATGGCTACACCTTC.

The chain carries TRBV25-1 and TRBJ1-4; a possible D gene is TRBD1 (5 bases). The germline V and J ends were trimmed by 4 bases and 5 bases, with 11 bases remaining between them. There are 14 residues in the CDR3. CDR1 is MGHDK and CDR2 is SYGVNS in the germline V gene. CDR3 sequence (DNA): TGTGCCAGCAGTGCCGTAAACAGGAATGAAAAACTGTTTTTT. It yields the protein CASSAVNRNEKLFF.

The J gene is TRBJ2-7, the V gene TRBV30, with D maybe TRBD1 (6 bases). The length of the CDR3 is 12 residues. Germline CDR1 and CDR2: GTSNPN and SVGIG (reference sequence). Trimming took 5 bases from V and 4 from J, leaving 12 bases between them. The CDR3 spells CAWGTGIYEQYF. The DNA for the CDR3 is TGTGCCTGGGGTACAGGGATATACGAGCAGTACTTC.

The chain carries TRBV19 and TRBJ1-2, with 7 bases that match TRBD1. CDR1 and CDR2 from the germline V gene are LNHDA and SQIVND (reference sequence). CDR3 length: 16 residues. The V and J ends lost 2 bases and 2 bases, in that order; junction bases with no gene match: 8. CDR3: CASSISTGFANYGYTF. The CDR3 DNA reads TGTGCCAGTAGTATATCGACAGGGTTTGCAAACTATGGCTACACCTTC. Full variable domain (outside the CDR3, taken from reference TRBV19 and TRBJ1-2): DGGITQSPKYLFRKEGQNVTLSCEQNLNHDAMYWYRQDPGQGLRLIYYSQIVNDFQKGDIAEGYSVSREKKESFPLTVTSAQKNPTAFYLCASSISTGFANYGYTFGSGTRLTVV.

The chain carries TRBV7-8 and TRBJ1-2, with D possibly TRBD1 on 6 matching bases. Germline V gene lookup returns CDR1 SGHVS and CDR2 FQNEAQ. The length of the CDR3 is 15 residues. V lost 4 bases and J 0 bases, leaving 12 bases between the germline ends. CDR3 DNA: TGTGCCAGCAGCTCCGGACAGAGTACTAACTATGGCTACACCTTC. This translates into CASSSGQSTNYGYTF.

The rearrangement joins TRBV5-4 to TRBJ2-1, with D tentatively TRBD2 (6 bases). Germline loops: CDR1 SGHNT, CDR2 YYREEE (reference sequence). V lost 2 bases and J 6 bases, leaving 12 bases between the germline ends. CDR3 size: 14 residues. CDR3 DNA: TGTGCCAGCAGCTTAGGCGGGAAGGTCAATGAGCAGTTCTTC. Translated: CASSLGGKVNEQFF.

This chain connects TRBV10-3 to TRBJ2-3; 8 nucleotides align to TRBD2. Losses at the gene ends were 2 bases for V and 2 bases for J; bases not matched to a gene: 6. The CDR3 has 16 amino acids. Germline CDR1 ENHRY, CDR2 SYGVKD. The CDR3, as DNA: TGTGCCATCAGTGAGGGTCTAGCGGGCTCCACAGATACGCAGTATTTT. Encoded protein: CAISEGLAGSTDTQYF.

This clone was seen more than once but under ten times. J is TRBJ1-2 and V is TRBV12-3 or TRBV12-4; unclear D gene. CDR3 length: 13 amino acids. Trimming shortened V by 5 bases and J by 8 bases, and 15 bases separated the two germline ends. CDR3 coding DNA: TGTGCCAGCAGTGACAAAGGGTCGGGGGGCTACACCTTC. Protein sequence: CASSDKGSGGYTF.

The chain is built from TRBV6-1 and TRBJ1-5, with 10 bases aligning to TRBD1. CDR3 length: 15 residues. From germline, CDR1 is MNHNS and CDR2 SASEGT. With 2 bases clipped from V and 5 bases from J, the junction kept 3 bases outside the gene matches. As DNA, the CDR3 is TGTGCCAGCAGTGAATATGGGACAGGGGATCAGCCCCAGCATTTT. This codes for CASSEYGTGDQPQHF.

The V call is TRBV6-1, the J call TRBJ2-1, with 14 bases fitting TRBD2. Per germline, CDR1 MNHNS and CDR2 SASEGT. V shed 4 bases and J 0 bases; nucleotides not matched to a gene: 5. This CDR3 has 18 residues. The chain's CDR3 is CASSVYGTSGSSYNEQFF. CDR3 DNA: TGTGCCAGCAGTGTATACGGGACTAGCGGGAGCTCCTACAATGAGCAGTTCTTC.

This clone was recorded only once. This chain connects TRBV30 to TRBJ1-4; D might be TRBD1 (6 bases). The CDR3 spans 13 residues. Trimming removed 3 bases at V and 8 bases at J, with 13 bases between. CDR1 is GTSNPN, CDR2 SVGIG, per germline (reference sequence). The CDR3 reads CAWRTGLDEKLFF. Here the CDR3 DNA reads TGTGCCTGGAGAACAGGGTTGGACGAAAAACTGTTTTTT.

V gene TRBV25-1 combines with J gene TRBJ2-1; D remains unclear. The CDR3 runs 15 residues. CDR1 and CDR2 (germline): MGHDK, SYGVNS. Trimming took 4 bases from V and 2 from J, leaving 12 bases between them. The CDR3 coding sequence is TGTGCCAGCAGTGCCACCAGCAGGCCCTACAATGAGCAGTTCTTC. The encoded protein is CASSATSRPYNEQFF.

This rearrangement joins TRBV7-9 to TRBJ2-2, with TRBD2 identical over 12 bases. In germline, CDR1 is SEHNR, CDR2 FQNEAQ (reference sequence). The CDR3 is made up of 19 amino acids. V shed 3 bases, J shed 1 base, and the junction held 9 bases outside the gene matches. As DNA, the CDR3 is TGTGCCAGCAGCTTGGCTAGCGGGAGGGCCTCATTGAACACCGGGGAGCTGTTTTTT. The encoded protein is CASSLASGRASLNTGELFF.